What follows are 22 T cell receptor beta chains derived from one specimen sequenced in a study of response to subunit inactivated influenza vaccine. TCRdb reanalysed the RT-PCR reads using MiXCR and keeps one entry per CDR3 protein. Of approximately 480,000 distinct CDR3 sequences in the sample, roughly 9.7% were seen once. The material was PBMCs from blood, obtained roughly 46 days after vaccination. The receptors were gathered from a man between 50 and 59 years old who received an inactivated influenza vaccine.

The sample holds many counts of this clonotype. This chain uses TRBV20-1 with TRBJ2-7; 9 nucleotides align to TRBD1. This CDR3 contains 17 residues. CDR1 and CDR2 from the germline V gene are DFQATT and SNEGSKA (reference sequence). With 0 bases clipped from V and 3 bases from J, the junction kept 12 bases outside the gene matches. This CDR3 reads CSARDSPGTGSHYEQYF. The CDR3 DNA reads as TGCAGTGCTAGAGATAGCCCGGGGACAGGGTCCCACTACGAGCAGTACTTC.

The chain has TRBV20-1 and TRBJ2-1, with 8 bases fitting TRBD2. CDR3 length: 17 residues. CDR1 DFQATT and CDR2 SNEGSKA come from the germline V gene (reference sequence). J gave up 4 bases and V 0 bases, and 11 bases lay outside the gene matches. CDR3 nucleotide sequence: TGCAGTGCTAGAGACCTAAAAGCGGGAGCAATTTACAATGAGCAGTTCTTC. Translated, it gives CSARDLKAGAIYNEQFF.

To note about this clonotype: Its ends do not fully match the called genes, so a read error is possible. This sequence joins TRBV20-1 and TRBJ2-1; tentative D call: TRBD1 (5 bases). Germline V lookup: CDR1 DFQATT, CDR2 SNEGSKA (reference sequence). CDR3 length: 13 residues. The DNA for the CDR3 is TGCAGTGCTATCCAGGGAAACTACAATGAGCGGTTCTTC. Protein: CSAIQGNYNERFF.

As to this clonotype: The junction differs from germline at one of its ends, possibly a read error. The rearrangement joins TRBV20-1 to TRBJ2-5; 12 bases map to TRBD2. Germline V gives CDR1 DFQATT, CDR2 SNEGSKA (reference sequence). The CDR3 loop spans 11 amino acids. In DNA, the CDR3 is TGCAGTGCCGATGCTAGCGGGAGGGTTTGCTTC. Protein: CSADASGRVCF.

In this sample, this clonotype turned up a few times. At one end, the junction sequence differs from germline, possibly due to a read error. The gene calls are TRBV6-1 and TRBJ1-2; TRBD1 matches 8 bases. CDR1 is MNHNS, CDR2 SASEGT, per germline. The CDR3 is 14 amino acids. DNA for the CDR3: TGTGCCAGCAGTGTCAGGGGGCAGAACTCTGGCTACACCTTC. Its protein is CASSVRGQNSGYTF.

This clonotype came up a few times. The chain recombines TRBV19 with TRBJ2-6, with D unclear. The CDR3 loop spans 15 amino acids. CDR1 and CDR2 from the germline V gene are LNHDA and SQIVND (reference sequence). V was cut by 1 base and J by 0 bases, with 4 bases left in between. The CDR3 is CASSIVISGANVLTF. The CDR3 nucleotides read TGTGCCAGTAGTATAGTAATCTCTGGGGCCAACGTCCTGACTTTC.

This clonotype was detected many times. The rearrangement links TRBV20-1 to TRBJ2-5; D possibly matches TRBD1 or TRBD2 (6 bases each). This CDR3 is 13 amino acids long. V lost 6 bases and J lost 9, with 20 bases in between. Germline V gives CDR1 DFQATT, CDR2 SNEGSKA (reference sequence). The CDR3 loop reads CSAQEVWRGSQYF. The CDR3 DNA reads TGCAGTGCCCAAGAGGTGTGGAGGGGGTCCCAGTACTTC.

This clonotype was seen ten or more times. This rearrangement joins TRBV9 to TRBJ2-2, with TRBD2 as a possible D gene (5 bases). This CDR3 region has 17 residues. Trimming cost V 0 bases and J 1 base, with 13 bases left between them. In germline, CDR1 is SGDLS, CDR2 YYNGEE. CDR3 bases: TGTGCCAGCAGCGTAGTAGCGCGGACCCTGAACACCGGGGAGCTGTTTTTT. Translation: CASSVVARTLNTGELFF.

The chain combines TRBV21-1 with TRBJ2-5; TRBD1 is the table's D call, not checked against the DNA. TRBV21-1 is a pseudogene locus. The CDR3 covers 21 residues. This CDR3 reads CASSKIKKWNSLGQGQETQYF. The CDR3 nucleotides are TGTGCCAGCAGCAAAATTAAAAAATGGAATAGCTTAGGACAGGGGCAAGAGACCCAGTACTTC.

In its sample, this clonotype was seen a few times. The chain has TRBV5-8 and TRBJ1-1; perhaps TRBD1 as D (5 bases). The germline gives CDR1 SGHTS, CDR2 YDEGEE. CDR3 length equals 16 residues. Trimming shortened V by 3 bases and J by 3 bases, and 18 bases separated the two germline ends. CDR3 residues: CASSSYPGLRDTEAFF. DNA of the CDR3: TGTGCCAGCAGCTCTTACCCAGGGTTAAGGGACACTGAAGCTTTCTTT.

The CDR3 protein is CSARGTSGRETQYF. For the CDR3, the DNA is TGCAGTGCTAGGGGGACTAGCGGGAGAGAGACCCAGTACTTC. The chain combines TRBV20-1 with TRBJ2-5; TRBD2 matches at 14 bases. The V gene's germline CDR1 is DFQATT and CDR2 SNEGSKA (reference sequence). Unmatched junction bases numbered 1, after V lost 3 bases and J lost 4 bases. This CDR3 has 14 amino acids.

The sample holds many counts of this clonotype. The J gene is TRBJ2-5, the V gene TRBV7-2; D remains unclear. Germline V lookup: CDR1 SGHTA, CDR2 FQGNSA. The CDR3 is made up of 12 amino acids. Trimming removed 5 bases at V and 0 bases at J, with 4 bases between. The CDR3 is CASSLNQETQYF. The CDR3 coding sequence is TGTGCCAGCAGCCTGAACCAAGAGACCCAGTACTTC.

At least ten counts were recorded for this clonotype. This chain's CDR3 is CASSLSGGGHEKLFF. In nucleotides, the CDR3 is TGTGCCAGCAGTTTATCGGGGGGCGGGCATGAAAAACTGTTTTTT. The J gene is TRBJ1-4, the V gene TRBV12-3 or TRBV12-4; D is possibly TRBD1 (6 bases). The CDR3 is 15 residues long. Trimming pared 2 bases from V and 6 bases from J, leaving 13 bases between.

This clonotype was recorded at least ten times. The chain couples TRBV7-9 to TRBJ2-5; possibly TRBD1 or TRBD2 for D (5 bases each). Germline CDR1 SEHNR, CDR2 FQNEAQ (reference sequence). V dropped 1 base and J dropped 7 bases, with 10 bases sitting between them. The CDR3 is made up of 13 amino acids. The CDR3 sequence is CASSLEGGGTQYF. CDR3 in DNA: TGTGCCAGCAGCTTAGAAGGTGGGGGGACCCAGTACTTC.

This clonotype came up many times. This sequence joins TRBV20-1 and TRBJ1-5; 11 nucleotides line up with TRBD1. With 6 bases clipped from V and 5 bases from J, the junction kept 6 bases outside the gene matches. CDR1 and CDR2 (germline): DFQATT, SNEGSKA (reference sequence). The CDR3 totals 14 residues. The CDR3 loop reads CSAWDRGSYQPQHF. CDR3 sequence (DNA): TGCAGTGCGTGGGACAGGGGGTCGTATCAGCCCCAGCATTTT.

This clonotype was detected ten times or more. The chain joins TRBV20-1 to TRBJ2-5; TRBD2 agrees at 9 bases. Trimming at V came to 8 bases and at J to 5 bases, leaving 12 bases not matched to a gene. The CDR3 loop spans 14 amino acids. Germline-derived CDR1 and CDR2 are DFQATT and SNEGSKA (reference sequence). As DNA, the CDR3 is TGCAGTTCCCGGGAGCTAGCGGGGAGGGAGACCCAGTACTTC. The encoded protein is CSSRELAGRETQYF.

Only a few counts were recorded for this clonotype. This rearrangement joins TRBV27 to TRBJ2-3; 9 positions agree with TRBD2. The CDR3 is 20 amino acids. The V gene's germline CDR1 is MNHEY and CDR2 SMNVEV (reference sequence). With V trimmed by 6 bases and J by 6 bases, 25 bases remained unmatched. CDR3 residues: CASSPGASGDRLTVSDTQYF. The DNA of the CDR3 is TGTGCCAGCAGCCCCGGGGCTAGCGGGGACCGCCTTACTGTGTCGGATACGCAGTATTTT.

The rearrangement uses TRBV4-1 and TRBJ2-7; D is unclear. The germline V gene encodes CDR1 MGHRA and CDR2 YSYEKL. The CDR3 has 16 residues. Trimming shortened V by 1 base and J by 0 bases, and 13 bases separated the two germline ends. The CDR3: CASSQGMRPLSYEQYF. The DNA for the CDR3 is TGCGCCAGCAGCCAAGGGATGCGACCCCTCTCCTACGAGCAGTACTTC.

The table lists this clonotype with a few counts. This sequence joins TRBV6-2 or TRBV6-3 and TRBJ2-7, with D tentatively TRBD1 (5 bases). There are 16 residues in the CDR3. Looked up from germline, CDR1 is MNHEY and CDR2 is SVGEGT. Trimming cost V 3 bases and J 3 bases, with 18 bases left between them. CDR3 nucleotide sequence: TGTGCCAGCAGTTATCAGAAGACAGTGAATCTCTACGAGCAGTACTTC. Its translation: CASSYQKTVNLYEQYF.

As regards this clonotype: The CDR3 ends on some other residue instead of the conserved phenylalanine or tryptophan, so this is likely a read error. The J gene is TRBJ1-4, the V gene TRBV6-1; 7 positions agree with TRBD1. V lost 5 bases and J lost 10; bases outside the gene matches: 10. This CDR3 contains 14 residues. Germline assignment: CDR1 MNHNS and CDR2 SASEGT. For the CDR3, the DNA is TGTGCCAGCAGTCGACAGGGAAAGTATGTAAAACTGTTTTCT. Protein: CASSRQGKYVKLFS.

This clonotype was detected ten times or more. The chain links TRBV7-9 to TRBJ2-1, with a weak D call TRBD2 (5 bases). The CDR3 is 15 amino acids. Germline V gene sequence: CDR1 SEHNR, CDR2 FQNEAQ (reference sequence). Trimming cost V 0 bases and J 9 bases, with 15 bases left between them. The CDR3 coding sequence is TGTGCCAGCAGCTTAGCTTCACTAGTGATTGTTGAGCAGTTCTTC. Its protein is CASSLASLVIVEQFF.

The chain links TRBV6-5 to TRBJ2-6; tentative D call: TRBD2 (5 bases). Germline lookup yields CDR1 MNHEY and CDR2 SVGAGI. V gave up 0 bases and J gave up 0 bases, with 6 bases separating them. This CDR3 comprises 16 residues. The CDR3 here is CASSYSGSSGANVLTF. CDR3 DNA sequence: TGTGCCAGCAGTTACTCGGGGAGCTCTGGGGCCAACGTCCTGACTTTC.